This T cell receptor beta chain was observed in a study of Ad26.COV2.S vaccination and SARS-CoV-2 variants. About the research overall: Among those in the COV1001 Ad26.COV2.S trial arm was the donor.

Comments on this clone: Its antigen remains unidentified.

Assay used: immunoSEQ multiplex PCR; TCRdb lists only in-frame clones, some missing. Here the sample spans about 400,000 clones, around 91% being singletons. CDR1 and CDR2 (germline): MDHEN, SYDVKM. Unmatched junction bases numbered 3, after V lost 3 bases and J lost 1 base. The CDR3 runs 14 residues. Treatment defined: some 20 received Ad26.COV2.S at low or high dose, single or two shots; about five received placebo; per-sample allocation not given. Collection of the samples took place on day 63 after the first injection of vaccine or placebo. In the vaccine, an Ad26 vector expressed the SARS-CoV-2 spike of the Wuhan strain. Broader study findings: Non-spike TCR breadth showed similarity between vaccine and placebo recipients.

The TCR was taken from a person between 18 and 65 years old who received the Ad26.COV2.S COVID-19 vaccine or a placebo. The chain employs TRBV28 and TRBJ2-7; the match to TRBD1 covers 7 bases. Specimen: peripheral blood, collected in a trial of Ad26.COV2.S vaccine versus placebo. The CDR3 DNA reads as TGTGCCAGCAGTTTTGACAGGGAGTCCTACGAGCAGTACTTC. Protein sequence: CASSFDRESYEQYF.